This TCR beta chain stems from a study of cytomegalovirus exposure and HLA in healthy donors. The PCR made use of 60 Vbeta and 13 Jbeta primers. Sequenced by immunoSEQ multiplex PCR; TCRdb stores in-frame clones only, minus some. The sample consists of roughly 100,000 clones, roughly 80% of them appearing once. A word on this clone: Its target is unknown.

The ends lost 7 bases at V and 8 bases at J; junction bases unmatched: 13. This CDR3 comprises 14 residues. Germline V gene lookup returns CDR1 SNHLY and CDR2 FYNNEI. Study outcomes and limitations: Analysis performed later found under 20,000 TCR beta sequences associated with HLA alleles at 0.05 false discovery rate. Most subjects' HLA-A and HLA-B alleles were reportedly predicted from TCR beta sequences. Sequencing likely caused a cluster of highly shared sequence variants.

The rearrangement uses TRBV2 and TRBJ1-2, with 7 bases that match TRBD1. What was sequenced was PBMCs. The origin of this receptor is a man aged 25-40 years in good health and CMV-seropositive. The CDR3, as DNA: TGTGCCAGCAAAGAAGGAGGACAGGCTCAGGGCTACACCTTC. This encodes CASKEGGQAQGYTF.